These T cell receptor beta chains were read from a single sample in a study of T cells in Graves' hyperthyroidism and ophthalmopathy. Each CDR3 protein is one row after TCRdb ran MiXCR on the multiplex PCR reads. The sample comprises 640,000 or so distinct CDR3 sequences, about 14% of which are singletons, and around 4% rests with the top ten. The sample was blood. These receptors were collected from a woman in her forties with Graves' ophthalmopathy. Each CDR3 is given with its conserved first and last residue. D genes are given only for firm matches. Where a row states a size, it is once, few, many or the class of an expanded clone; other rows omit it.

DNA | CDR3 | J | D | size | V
TGTGCCAGCAGTACCGGGACAGGGTTTTACGAGCAGTACTTC | CASSTGTGFYEQYF | TRBJ2-7 | TRBD1 | many | TRBV28
TGTGCCAGCAGTTACAGGGTCGGAAACACCATATATTTT | CASSYRVGNTIYF | TRBJ1-3 | - | many | TRBV12-3/TRBV12-4
TGTGTCTTGGGAAACACTGAAGCTTTCTTT | CVLGNTEAFF | TRBJ1-1 | - | many | TRBV2
TGTGCCAGCAGTTTTGGACTAGCCAAAAACATTCAGTACTTC | CASSFGLAKNIQYF | TRBJ2-4 | - | many | TRBV12-3/TRBV12-4
TGCAGCGTTGAAGATCGACCAGGGGGTATCTCCTACGAGCAGTACTTC | CSVEDRPGGISYEQYF | TRBJ2-7 | TRBD1 | many | TRBV29-1
TGTGCCAGCAGCCTCGTAGCGGGAGCTCTGTACGAGCAGTACTTC | CASSLVAGALYEQYF | TRBJ2-7 | TRBD2 | many | TRBV7-2
TGTGCCAGCAGTGACCGGGACTCATGGCCTTACGAGCAGTACTTC | CASSDRDSWPYEQYF | TRBJ2-7 | - | many | TRBV27
TGTGCCAGCGATACAGGGGATTATGGCTACACCTTC | CASDTGDYGYTF | TRBJ1-2 | TRBD1 | many | TRBV28
TGTGCCAGCAGGCGTGGACGGAACCTCTACGAGCAGTACTTC | CASRRGRNLYEQYF | TRBJ2-7 | - | many | TRBV27
TGTGCCAGTAGAGGGACTTATATGGAGACCCAGTACTTC | CASRGTYMETQYF | TRBJ2-5 | - | many | TRBV19
TGTGCCAGCAGAGGAGGGGGAGAGACCCAGTACTTC | CASRGGGETQYF | TRBJ2-5 | - | many | TRBV7-3
TGTACCAGCAGGGCTTTTAACTATGGCTACACCTTC | CTSRAFNYGYTF | TRBJ1-2 | - | - | TRBV7-2
TGTGCCAGCAGTTACTTGGCTGGCCCTCGGGGGACCCAGTACTTC | CASSYLAGPRGTQYF | TRBJ2-5 | - | many | TRBV6-5
TGTGCCAGCAGCCAGGGAGTTCTGCGATATGGCTACACCTTC | CASSQGVLRYGYTF | TRBJ1-2 | - | - | TRBV6-2/TRBV6-3
TGTGCCAGCTCACCACCGCCGGGGAGCTCCTACGAGCAGTACTTC | CASSPPPGSSYEQYF | TRBJ2-7 | - | - | TRBV18
TGTGCCAGCAGTTTTCGGGGATTGAGGACTGAAGCTTTCTTT | CASSFRGLRTEAFF | TRBJ1-1 | - | - | TRBV28
TGTGCCAGTAGTGCCGGACTAGCGGGAGGGTTTCTTTTCCGCGAGCAGTACTTC | CASSAGLAGGFLFREQYF | TRBJ2-7 | TRBD2 | - | TRBV19
TGTGCCAGCAGTCGACAGACAGCGCAAGAGACCCAGTACTTC | CASSRQTAQETQYF | TRBJ2-5 | - | many | TRBV6-2/TRBV6-3
TGTGCCAGCAGCAGTCCGAGTCTCTACACCTTC | CASSSPSLYTF | TRBJ1-2 | - | - | TRBV11-2
TGTGCCAGCAGACAGGTCGGTTATGGCTACACCTTC | CASRQVGYGYTF | TRBJ1-2 | - | many | TRBV2
TGCAGTGCTAGAGAACCGGGGGCGAGGGAGCAGTACTTC | CSAREPGAREQYF | TRBJ2-7 | - | many | TRBV20-1
TGTGCCAGCAGCTTAGATCCCGGTTCCTACGAGCAGTACTTC | CASSLDPGSYEQYF | TRBJ2-7 | - | many | TRBV11-3
TGTGCTAGTGGCCCCGCCGCGACTAGCGGGAGCTCCTACGAGCAGTACTTC | CASGPAATSGSSYEQYF | TRBJ2-7 | TRBD2 | few | TRBV12-5